The 18 T cell receptor beta chains reported below all come from one sample, sequenced in a study of OX40 agonist ivuxolimab in advanced cancers. The assay was immunoSEQ multiplex PCR, and TCRdb's table has in-frame clones only and misses some. The sample lists tens of thousands of clones; around 89% were seen once. This specimen was CD4+ or CD8+ T cells sorted from blood, taken in a trial of the OX40 agonist ivuxolimab. These receptors all stem from an adult with an advanced solid tumor such as melanoma, head and neck, liver or kidney cancer.

This clone was counted only a few times. The chain links TRBV5-8 to TRBJ1-4; 7 nucleotides agree with TRBD1. The germline CDR1 and CDR2 sequences are SGHTS and YDEGEE. V trimming: 2 bases; J trimming: 0 bases; junction bases outside the gene matches: 4. This CDR3 spans 16 amino acids. The CDR3 spells CASSLKTGATNEKLFF. DNA of the CDR3: TGTGCCAGCAGCTTAAAAACAGGGGCAACTAATGAAAAACTGTTTTTT.

The gene calls are TRBV5-3 and TRBJ2-1; TRBD2 is a possible D gene (5 bases). TRBV5-3 is treated as an ORF (open reading frame) with a function not yet certain. V lost 4 bases, J lost 9 bases, and 17 bases lay in between. The CDR3 totals 14 residues. CDR3 in DNA: TGTGCCAGAAGCGAGAGGGATCGGAATTGTGAGCAGTTCTTC. Translated: CARSERDRNCEQFF.

The chain is built from TRBV10-1 and TRBJ2-1, with 9 bases matching TRBD2. Germline assignment: CDR1 WNHNN and CDR2 SYGVQD (reference sequence). CDR3 size: 14 residues. Unmatched junction bases numbered 3, after V lost 6 bases and J lost 3 bases. CDR3 amino acids: CASRRTSDYNEQFF. DNA of the CDR3: TGCGCCAGCAGAAGGACTAGCGACTACAATGAGCAGTTCTTC.

This rearrangement joins TRBV6-5 to TRBJ2-3, with 8 bases fitting TRBD1. The germline V gene encodes CDR1 MNHEY and CDR2 SVGAGI. CDR3 length equals 15 residues. Trimming at V came to 5 bases and at J to 2 bases, leaving 6 bases not matched to a gene. CDR3 sequence: CASSRTGLLTDTQYF. The CDR3 DNA reads TGTGCCAGCAGTAGGACAGGGCTTCTCACAGATACGCAGTATTTT.

In nucleotides, the CDR3 is TGTGCCAGCAGTATAGACAGGTATCAGCCCCAGCATTTT. Encoded protein: CASSIDRYQPQHF. V and J are TRBV27 and TRBJ1-5, with D possibly matching TRBD1 (6 bases). V was cut by 5 bases and J by 5 bases, with 10 bases left in between. There are 13 residues in the CDR3. CDR1 MNHEY and CDR2 SMNVEV come from the germline V gene (reference sequence).

The chain recombines TRBV10-2 with TRBJ2-4; maybe TRBD2 (5 bases). Between the trimmed V and J ends, which lost 6 bases and 2 bases, there was a span of 17 bases. The germline gives CDR1 WSHSY, CDR2 SAAADI. This CDR3 spans 16 amino acids. CDR3: CASSPPGEGTKNIQYF. In nucleotides, the CDR3 is TGCGCCAGCAGCCCCCCGGGTGAGGGTACCAAAAACATTCAGTACTTC.

The J gene is TRBJ1-4, the V gene TRBV5-8; a possible D gene is TRBD1 (6 bases). The CDR3 sequence is 16 residues long. Germline V CDR1 and CDR2: SGHTS, YDEGEE. The V end lost 4 bases, the J end lost 0 bases, and 13 bases lay between the germline ends. CDR3: CASSQGSVSTNEKLFF. CDR3 DNA: TGTGCCAGCAGCCAGGGGTCGGTCTCAACTAATGAAAAACTGTTTTTT.

This clone was recorded only once. CDR3 sequence reads: CAWSVLGISGNTIYF. In DNA, the CDR3 is TGTGCCTGGAGTGTACTCGGGATCTCTGGAAACACCATATATTTT. V is TRBV30 and J is TRBJ1-3; D gene unclear. The length of the CDR3 is 15 residues. V lost 0 bases and J lost 0, with 9 bases in between. Germline V gene lookup returns CDR1 GTSNPN and CDR2 SVGIG (reference sequence).

The chain has TRBV2 and TRBJ2-5, with D perhaps TRBD2 (5 bases). Trimming shortened V by 9 bases and J by 0 bases, and 14 bases separated the two germline ends. The germline CDR1 and CDR2 sequences are SNHLY and FYNNEI. There are 14 residues in the CDR3. CDR3: CASRKDSNQETQYF. For the CDR3, the DNA is TGTGCCAGTAGAAAGGACTCGAACCAAGAGACCCAGTACTTC.

This sequence joins TRBV9 and TRBJ2-5; D uncertain. Germline CDR1 is SGDLS and CDR2 is YYNGEE. V shed 0 bases and J shed 4 bases, with 16 bases lying between them. The CDR3 loop spans 16 amino acids. DNA for the CDR3: TGTGCCAGCAGCGTAGCGCACAGTTTGGGTGGAGAGACCCAGTACTTC. Protein sequence: CASSVAHSLGGETQYF.

The V gene is TRBV5-1, the J gene TRBJ1-1; D is uncertain. The CDR3 is 15 residues long. V lost 0 bases and J lost 1, with 10 bases in between. The germline CDR1 and CDR2 sequences are SGHRS and YFSETQ. CDR3 nucleotide sequence: TGCGCCAGCAGCTTGGCCCCAGGATCGAACACTGAAGCTTTCTTT. Translation gives CASSLAPGSNTEAFF.

The chain has TRBV18 and TRBJ1-6; the D gene is possibly TRBD1 (5 bases). CDR3 length: 16 amino acids. V lost 3 bases and J lost 6, with 15 bases in between. Germline V CDR1 and CDR2: KGHSH, LQKENI. The CDR3 region is CASSPKTGAGNSPLHF. The CDR3 DNA sequence: TGTGCCAGCTCACCGAAGACCGGGGCGGGTAATTCACCCCTCCACTTT.

The chain has TRBV21-1 and TRBJ2-2; TRBD1, the D gene given by the table, was not confirmed from the DNA. TRBV21-1 is an annotated pseudogene. The CDR3 length is 19 residues. CDR3 protein: CASSKAGGERDMITGELFF. The CDR3 region has the DNA TGTGCCAGCAGCAAAGCAGGGGGCGAAAGGGATATGATTACCGGGGAGCTGTTTTTT.

CDR3 bases: TGTGCCAGCAGTTACGAAGGGGAGTTCACTGAAGCTTTCTTT. This encodes CASSYEGEFTEAFF. This chain links TRBV6-6 with TRBJ1-1; D is perhaps TRBD1 (5 bases). Per germline, CDR1 MNHNY and CDR2 SVGAGI (reference sequence). The CDR3 is 14 residues long. V was cut by 2 bases and J by 4 bases, with 11 bases left in between.

V gene TRBV11-3 combines with J gene TRBJ2-7, with 10 bases matching TRBD1. Germline V gives CDR1 SGHNT, CDR2 YENEEA. CDR3 length: 14 amino acids. The V and J ends lost 5 bases and 2 bases, in that order; junction bases with no gene match: 3. CDR3 coding DNA: TGTGCCAGCAGCGCGGGACAGGGGCCCTACGAGCAGTACTTC. As protein: CASSAGQGPYEQYF.

V is TRBV5-8 and J is TRBJ1-1, with TRBD1 matching over 8 bases. Germline V gene data show CDR1 as SGHTS and CDR2 as YDEGEE. CDR3 size: 15 residues. J was trimmed by 4 bases and V by 6 bases; bases with no gene match: 11. CDR3 region: CASTLPDRVVTEAFF. The CDR3 nucleotides read TGTGCCAGCACCCTCCCGGACAGGGTGGTCACTGAAGCTTTCTTT.

This sequence joins TRBV12-5 and TRBJ2-5, with D perhaps matching TRBD2 (6 bases). V lost 1 base and J lost 0, with 9 bases in between. There are 15 residues in the CDR3. Germline assignment: CDR1 LGHNT and CDR2 FRNRAP. CDR3 region: CASGLGAGYQETQYF. CDR3 DNA: TGTGCTAGTGGTTTGGGGGCGGGGTACCAAGAGACCCAGTACTTC.

The chain carries TRBV18 and TRBJ2-2; TRBD1 agrees at 9 bases. J gave up 4 bases and V 2 bases, and 5 bases lay outside the gene matches. The CDR3 contains 16 residues. The V gene's germline CDR1 is KGHSH and CDR2 LQKENI. The CDR3 DNA reads as TGTGCCAGCTCACCAATACAGGGGGCCGGCACCGGGGAGCTGTTTTTT. It codes for CASSPIQGAGTGELFF.